The 20 T cell receptor beta chains listed next were all sequenced from one sample in a study of blood T cell repertoires in COVID-19. TCRdb keeps only in-frame clones here, not all; method: immunoSEQ multiplex PCR. The table shows around 160,000 clones, with around 85% occurring only once. Input material: peripheral blood. These receptors originate from a man aged 55 to 69 with acute or convalescent COVID-19.

The chain recombines TRBV9 with TRBJ2-2, with D perhaps TRBD2 (6 bases). The CDR3 consists of 16 residues. CDR1 is SGDLS and CDR2 is YYNGEE in the germline V gene. Trimming shortened V by 4 bases and J by 0 bases, and 13 bases separated the two germline ends. This CDR3 reads CASSTRLAANTGELFF. The CDR3 DNA reads as TGTGCCAGCAGCACCAGATTAGCGGCGAACACCGGGGAGCTGTTTTTT. The variable domain in full, with the rest retrieved from reference TRBV9 and TRBJ2-2, is DSGVTQTPKHLITATGQRVTLRCSPRSGDLSVYWYQQSLDQGLQFLIQYYNGEERAKGNILERFSAQQFPDLHSELNLSSLELGDSALYFCASSTRLAANTGELFFGEGSRLTVL.

The V and J genes are TRBV18 and TRBJ2-7, with D possibly being TRBD2 (6 bases). CDR1 KGHSH and CDR2 LQKENI come from the germline V gene. This CDR3 is built from 16 residues. V was cut by 5 bases and J by 0 bases, with 17 bases left in between. This CDR3 is CASSGKAGGSSYEQYF. CDR3 sequence (DNA): TGTGCCAGCTCAGGAAAAGCGGGTGGGAGCTCCTACGAGCAGTACTTC.

The chain uses TRBV4-1 and TRBJ1-3, with D unresolved. The CDR3 loop spans 15 amino acids. Trimming took off 0 bases at V and 7 bases at J, with 13 bases between the two ends. Germline CDR1 MGHRA, CDR2 YSYEKL. This chain's CDR3 is CASSQDQLGRNTIYF. Here the CDR3 DNA reads TGCGCCAGCAGCCAAGATCAGCTAGGGAGGAACACCATATATTTT.

The V call is TRBV15, the J call TRBJ2-1; TRBD2 agrees at 7 bases. V shed 0 bases and J 3 bases; nucleotides not matched to a gene: 5. The CDR3 is 16 amino acids. Germline assignment: CDR1 LNHNV and CDR2 YYDKDF (reference sequence). The CDR3 region has the DNA TGTGCCACCAGCAGAGACGCTGGGAGGGTCTACAATGAGCAGTTCTTC. It codes for CATSRDAGRVYNEQFF.

This chain uses TRBV9 with TRBJ2-1, with 12 nucleotides matching TRBD2. Germline V lookup: CDR1 SGDLS, CDR2 YYNGEE. This CDR3 is 14 amino acids long. V gave up 2 bases and J gave up 10 bases; unmatched junction bases: 4. CDR3: CASSVETSGREQFF. For the CDR3, the DNA is TGTGCCAGCAGCGTCGAAACTAGCGGGAGGGAGCAGTTCTTC.

This chain joins TRBV15 and TRBJ2-3, with D possibly matching TRBD1 (5 bases). Trimming left V 4 bases short and J 3 bases short, with 14 bases between. There are 15 residues in the CDR3. In germline, CDR1 is LNHNV, CDR2 YYDKDF (reference sequence). The CDR3 protein is CATSIKGQGTDTQYF. CDR3 sequence (DNA): TGTGCCACCAGCATCAAGGGGCAAGGAACAGATACGCAGTATTTT. Full variable domain (remainder filled in from reference TRBV15 and TRBJ2-3): DAMVIQNPRYQVTQFGKPVTLSCSQTLNHNVMYWYQQKSSQAPKLLFHYYDKDFNNEADTPDNFQSRRPNTSFCFLDIRSPGLGDTAMYLCATSIKGQGTDTQYFGPGTRLTVL.

V usage is TRBV7-3 and J usage is TRBJ2-3, with 14 bases aligning to TRBD2. This CDR3 spans 16 amino acids. V lost 5 bases and J lost 4; bases outside the gene matches: 5. Germline V gene lookup returns CDR1 SGHTA and CDR2 FQGTGA. The CDR3 DNA follows: TGTGCCAGCAGCGTGGGACTAGCGGGAGCATCAGATACGCAGTATTTT. Translation gives CASSVGLAGASDTQYF.

This rearrangement joins TRBV5-1 to TRBJ1-2; D gene unclear. V dropped 4 bases and J dropped 3 bases, with 22 bases sitting between them. There are 17 residues in the CDR3. Germline lookup yields CDR1 SGHRS and CDR2 YFSETQ. This chain's CDR3 is CASSQALGNFQHYGYTF. The CDR3 coding sequence is TGCGCCAGCAGCCAAGCATTGGGCAACTTTCAACACTATGGCTACACCTTC.

Only one count was recorded for this clone. Mismatch with germline at one junction end may stem from a read error. This chain links TRBV29-1 with TRBJ1-2; TRBD1 is a possible D gene (5 bases). The germline V gene encodes CDR1 SQVTM and CDR2 ANQGSEA. This CDR3 is 8 amino acids long. The CDR3 bases are TGCAGCGTTAGCGGGACGGAGTTC. It translates to CSVSGTEF.

The V call is TRBV10-3, the J call TRBJ1-3, with D perhaps TRBD1 (6 bases). The CDR3 contains 13 residues. V lost 10 bases and J lost 4, with 14 bases in between. Per germline, CDR1 ENHRY and CDR2 SYGVKD. CDR3 sequence (DNA): TGTGCCACCCAAGGGGGATCAGGAAACACCATATATTTT. It is translated as CATQGGSGNTIYF.

The CDR3 DNA sequence: TGTGCCAGCAGCCTCGGGAAGGGCACAGATACGCAGTATTTT. Translated, it gives CASSLGKGTDTQYF. The chain couples TRBV5-4 to TRBJ2-3; possible D gene TRBD2, 5 bases. CDR3 length: 14 residues. Germline lookup yields CDR1 SGHNT and CDR2 YYREEE (reference sequence). V was shortened by 4 bases and J by 1 base, with 10 bases between the two germline ends.

The CDR3 region is CASSLAQLRGGQETQYF. DNA of the CDR3: TGTGCCAGCAGCTTGGCCCAGCTGCGGGGCGGGCAAGAGACCCAGTACTTC. The V and J genes are TRBV5-4 and TRBJ2-5, with a weak D call TRBD2 (6 bases). Trimming removed 0 bases from V and 2 bases from J, with 17 bases in between. Germline V gives CDR1 SGHNT, CDR2 YYREEE (reference sequence). CDR3 size: 17 residues.

The chain has TRBV7-2 and TRBJ2-3; the match to TRBD2 covers 11 bases. In germline, CDR1 is SGHTA, CDR2 FQGNSA. This CDR3 is 18 amino acids long. With V trimmed by 1 base and J by 4 bases, 10 bases remained unmatched. CDR3 coding DNA: TGTGCCAGCAGCTTAGTGTGGCTAGCGGGAGGATTTGCAGATACGCAGTATTTT. This sequence encodes CASSLVWLAGGFADTQYF.

By share of the sample, this clone is medium-sized. This chain uses TRBV3-1 (or the pseudogene TRBV3-2) with TRBJ1-1, with 9 bases that match TRBD1. J gave up 3 bases and V 4 bases, and 6 bases lay outside the gene matches. The CDR3 is 15 residues long. CDR1 LGHDT and CDR2 YNNKEL come from the germline V gene (reference sequence). CDR3 region: CASSPGQGIDTEAFF. The DNA for the CDR3 is TGTGCCAGCAGCCCGGGACAGGGTATCGACACTGAAGCTTTCTTT.

In this sample, this clone turned up once. The chain combines TRBV10-1 with TRBJ1-5, with D possibly TRBD1 on 6 matching bases. This CDR3 has 17 residues. CDR1 is WNHNN and CDR2 is SYGVQD in the germline V gene (reference sequence). With 6 bases removed from V and 0 bases from J, the gap between germline ends came to 18 bases. The CDR3 DNA reads as TGCGCCAGCAGCGCTTTTCGGACAGAATATAGCAATCAGCCCCAGCATTTT. This encodes CASSAFRTEYSNQPQHF.

V usage is TRBV5-1 and J usage is TRBJ1-6, with a tentative D call TRBD1 (6 bases). Germline lookup yields CDR1 SGHRS and CDR2 YFSETQ. Deletions cut 4 bases from V and 14 bases from J, with 16 bases between. The CDR3 is 13 amino acids. This CDR3 reads CASSPEGDGALHF. CDR3 nucleotide sequence: TGCGCCAGCAGCCCCGAGGGGGATGGGGCCCTCCACTTT. Full variable domain (missing parts from reference TRBV5-1 and TRBJ1-6): KAGVTQTPRYLIKTRGQQVTLSCSPISGHRSVSWYQQTPGQGLQFLFEYFSETQRNKGNFPGRFSGRQFSNSRSEMNVSTLELGDSALYLCASSPEGDGALHFGNGTRLTVT.

This clone showed up just once. This rearrangement joins TRBV3-1 (or the pseudogene TRBV3-2) to TRBJ2-7; 11 nucleotides align to TRBD2. There are 16 residues in the CDR3. Germline CDR1 reads LGHDT; CDR2 reads YNNKEL (reference sequence). With V trimmed by 4 bases and J by 2 bases, 7 bases remained unmatched. DNA of the CDR3: TGTGCCAGCAGCCCCCTGGGACTAGCGGAAGCCTACGAGCAGTACTTC. Protein: CASSPLGLAEAYEQYF.

V gene TRBV30 combines with J gene TRBJ1-5; 9 bases line up with TRBD1. There are 14 residues in the CDR3. CDR1 and CDR2 from the germline V gene are GTSNPN and SVGIG (reference sequence). Trimming removed 1 base from V and 2 bases from J; junction bases left unmatched: 0. CDR3 in DNA: TGTGCCTGGAGTGGGACAGGGGGCAATCAGCCCCAGCATTTT. It translates to CAWSGTGGNQPQHF. The complete variable domain, with remaining parts taken from reference TRBV30 and TRBJ1-5, reads SQTIHQWPATLVQPVGSPLSLECTVEGTSNPNLYWYRQAAGRGLQLLFYSVGIGQISSEVPQNLSASRPQDRQFILSSKKLLLSDSGFYLCAWSGTGGNQPQHFGDGTRLSIL.

The rearrangement joins TRBV9 to TRBJ2-1, with 8 bases identical to TRBD2. V was pared by 0 bases and J by 6 bases, with 5 bases of the junction left unmatched. CDR3 length equals 15 residues. Germline V gives CDR1 SGDLS, CDR2 YYNGEE. CDR3 in DNA: TGTGCCAGCAGCGTAGTGGGACTAGTATCCAATGAGCAGTTCTTC. Protein: CASSVVGLVSNEQFF.

The rearrangement links TRBV6-1 to TRBJ2-1; D is unresolved. Germline V lookup: CDR1 MNHNS, CDR2 SASEGT. The CDR3 extends over 16 amino acids. Trimming removed 2 bases at V and 0 bases at J, with 11 bases between. The CDR3 nucleotides are TGTGCCAGCAGTGAACATTCGCCGAGCTCCTACAATGAGCAGTTCTTC. Protein product: CASSEHSPSSYNEQFF.